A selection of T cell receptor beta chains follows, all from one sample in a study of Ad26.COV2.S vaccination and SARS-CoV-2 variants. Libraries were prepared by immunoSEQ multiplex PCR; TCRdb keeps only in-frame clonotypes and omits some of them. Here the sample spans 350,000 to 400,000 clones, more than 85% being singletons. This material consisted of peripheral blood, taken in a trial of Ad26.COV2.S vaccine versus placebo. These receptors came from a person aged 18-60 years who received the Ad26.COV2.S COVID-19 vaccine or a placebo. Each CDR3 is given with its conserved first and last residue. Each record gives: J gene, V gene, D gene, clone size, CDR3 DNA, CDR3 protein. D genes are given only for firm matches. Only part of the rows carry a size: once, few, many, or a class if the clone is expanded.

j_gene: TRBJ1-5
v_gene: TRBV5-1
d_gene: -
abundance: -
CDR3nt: TGCGCCAGCAGCGAAGACGGTAGCAATCAGCCCCAGCATTTT
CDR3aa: CASSEDGSNQPQHF

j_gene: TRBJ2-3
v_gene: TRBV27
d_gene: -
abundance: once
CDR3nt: TGTGCCAGCAGTTTGCTAATCCAGGGATTTACAGATACGCAGTATTTT
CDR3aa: CASSLLIQGFTDTQYF

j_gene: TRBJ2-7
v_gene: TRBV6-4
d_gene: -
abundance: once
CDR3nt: TGTGCCAGCAGTGACTATGTCTCCGTTATTTCCTACGAGCAGTACTTC
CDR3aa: CASSDYVSVISYEQYF

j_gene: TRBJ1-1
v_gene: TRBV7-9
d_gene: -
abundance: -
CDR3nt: TGTGCCAGCAGTAATGGAGGGACCGCCCTAATGAACACTGAAGCTTTCTTT
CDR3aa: CASSNGGTALMNTEAFF

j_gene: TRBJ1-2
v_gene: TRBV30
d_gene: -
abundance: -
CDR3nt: TGTGCCTGGACAGGGAACTATGGCTACACCTTC
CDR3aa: CAWTGNYGYTF

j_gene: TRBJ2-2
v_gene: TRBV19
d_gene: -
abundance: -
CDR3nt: TGTGCCAGTAGTTGGGCAGAGACCGGGGAGCTGTTTTTT
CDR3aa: CASSWAETGELFF

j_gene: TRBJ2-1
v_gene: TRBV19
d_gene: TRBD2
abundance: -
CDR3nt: TGTGCCAGTAGAACCGGGACTAGCGGGGGGCCTTACAATGAGCAGTTCTTC
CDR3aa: CASRTGTSGGPYNEQFF

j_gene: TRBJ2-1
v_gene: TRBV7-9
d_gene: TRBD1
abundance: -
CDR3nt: TGTGCCAGCAGCCCTGACAGGGGGGTTTCCTACAATGAGCAGTTCTTC
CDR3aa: CASSPDRGVSYNEQFF

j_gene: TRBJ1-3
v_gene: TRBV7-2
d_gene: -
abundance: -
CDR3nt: TGTGCCAGCAGCTTGGGGGAACAGCTCTCTGGAAACACCATATATTTT
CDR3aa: CASSLGEQLSGNTIYF

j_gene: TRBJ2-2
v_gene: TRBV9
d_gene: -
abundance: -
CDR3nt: TGTGCCAGCAGGTTAGCGAACACCGGGGAGCTGTTTTTT
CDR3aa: CASRLANTGELFF

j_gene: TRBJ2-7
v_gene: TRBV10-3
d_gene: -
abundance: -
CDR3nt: TGTGCCATCAGTGGGGACAACACCTACGAGCAGTACTTC
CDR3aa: CAISGDNTYEQYF

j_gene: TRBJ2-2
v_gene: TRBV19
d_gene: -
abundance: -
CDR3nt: TGTGCCAGTAGTATAACCTTCTCGAACACCGGGGAGCTGTTTTTT
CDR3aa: CASSITFSNTGELFF

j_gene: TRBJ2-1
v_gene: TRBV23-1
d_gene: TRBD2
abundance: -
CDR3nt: TGCGCCAGCAGTCAATCTACTAGCGGGGGGACGACCTACAATGAGCAGTTCTTC
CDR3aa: CASSQSTSGGTTYNEQFF

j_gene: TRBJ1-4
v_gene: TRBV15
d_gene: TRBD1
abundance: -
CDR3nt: TGTGCCACCAGCAGAGGGGAGGAGGGGGCGGGGGAAAAACTGTTTTTT
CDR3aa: CATSRGEEGAGEKLFF

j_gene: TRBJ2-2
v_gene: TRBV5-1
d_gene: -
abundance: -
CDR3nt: TGCGCCAGCAGCCTCGGGGCCTACCTCACCGGGGAGCTGTTTTTT
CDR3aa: CASSLGAYLTGELFF

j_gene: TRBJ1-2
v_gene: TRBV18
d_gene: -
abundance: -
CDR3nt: TGTGCCAGCTCCCCTGGGACCGCTCCGGATGGCTACACCTTC
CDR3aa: CASSPGTAPDGYTF

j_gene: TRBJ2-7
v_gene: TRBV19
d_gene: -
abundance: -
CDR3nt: TGTGCCAGTAGTATAGGGTCTCGTAAAGACTCCTACGAGCAGTACTTC
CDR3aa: CASSIGSRKDSYEQYF

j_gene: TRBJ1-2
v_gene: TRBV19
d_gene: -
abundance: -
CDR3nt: TGTGCCAGCCTAGGGGACCTCTTTTCTAACTATGGCTACACCTTC
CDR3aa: CASLGDLFSNYGYTF

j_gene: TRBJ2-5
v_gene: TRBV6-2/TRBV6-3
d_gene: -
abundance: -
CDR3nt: TGTGCCAGCAGTCCGACCCGGGGGACCCAGTACTTC
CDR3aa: CASSPTRGTQYF

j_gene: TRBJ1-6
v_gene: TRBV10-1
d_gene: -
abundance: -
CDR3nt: TGCGCCAGCAGTACAGGGAATTCACCCCTCCACTTT
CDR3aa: CASSTGNSPLHF

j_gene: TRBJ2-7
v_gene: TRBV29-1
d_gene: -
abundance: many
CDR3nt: TGCAGCGTATTACCCGGGACGGAGGCCTACGAGCAGTACTTC
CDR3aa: CSVLPGTEAYEQYF

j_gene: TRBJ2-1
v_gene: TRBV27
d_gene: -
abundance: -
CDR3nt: TGTGCCAGCAAATCCCAATCCAGGGTCAATGAGCAGTTCTTC
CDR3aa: CASKSQSRVNEQFF

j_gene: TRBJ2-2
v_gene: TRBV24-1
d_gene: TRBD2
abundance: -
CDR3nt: TGTGCCATCGGAAACCTAGCGGGGGGGCTCACCGGGGAGCTGTTTTTT
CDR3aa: CAIGNLAGGLTGELFF

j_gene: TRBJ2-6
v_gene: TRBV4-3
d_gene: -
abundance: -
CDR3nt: TGCGCCAGCAGCCAGAACCACCTCTCTGGGGCCAACGTCCTGACTTTC
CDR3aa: CASSQNHLSGANVLTF

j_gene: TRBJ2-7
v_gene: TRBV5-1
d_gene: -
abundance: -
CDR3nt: TGCGCCAGCAGGGGAGGAGGGACCTACGAGCAGTACTTC
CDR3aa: CASRGGGTYEQYF

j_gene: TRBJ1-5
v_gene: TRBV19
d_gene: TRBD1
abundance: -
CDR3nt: TGTGCCAGTAGTAGGGGACAGGCTAGCAATCAGCCCCAGCATTTT
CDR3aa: CASSRGQASNQPQHF

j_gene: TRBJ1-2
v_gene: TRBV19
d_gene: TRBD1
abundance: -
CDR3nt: TGTGCCAGTAGTAGAACACAGGGGAACTATGGCTACACCTTC
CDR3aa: CASSRTQGNYGYTF

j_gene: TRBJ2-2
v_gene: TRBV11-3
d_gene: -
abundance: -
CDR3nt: TGTGCCAGCAGCTTTGGGGGGCTGGGGAAGAACACCGGGGAGCTGTTTTTT
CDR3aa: CASSFGGLGKNTGELFF

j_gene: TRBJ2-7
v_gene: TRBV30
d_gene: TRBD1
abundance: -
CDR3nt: TGTGCCTGGAGTCCGGGACAGGGGGTGGGCGAGCAGTACTTC
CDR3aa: CAWSPGQGVGEQYF

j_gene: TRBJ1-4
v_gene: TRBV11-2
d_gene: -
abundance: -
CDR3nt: TGTGCCAGCAGCTTAGTCGGGACTAATGAAAAACTGTTTTTT
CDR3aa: CASSLVGTNEKLFF

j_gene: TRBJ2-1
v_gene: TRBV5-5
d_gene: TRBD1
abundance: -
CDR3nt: TGTGCCAGCAGCCTGGGACAGGGGGCGGATGAGCAGTTCTTC
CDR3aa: CASSLGQGADEQFF

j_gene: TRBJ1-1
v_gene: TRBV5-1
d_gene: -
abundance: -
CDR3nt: TGCGCCAGCAGCTTGGGGGGGAAGGACACTGAAGCTTTCTTT
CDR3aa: CASSLGGKDTEAFF

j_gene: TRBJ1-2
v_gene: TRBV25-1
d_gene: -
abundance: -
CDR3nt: TGTGCCAGCAGTGAAACCGGGACGTTGGGTGGCTACACCTTC
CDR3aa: CASSETGTLGGYTF